This passage covers 21 T cell receptor beta chains from one sample sequenced in a study of PD-1 blockade in classical Hodgkin lymphoma. Each patient relapsed following autologous stem cell transplantation, and prior brentuximab vedotin exposure differed. Profiling relied on immunoSEQ multiplex PCR, and the TCRdb table lists in-frame clones only, not all of them. The table shows 72,000 or so clones, with roughly 91% occurring only once. The source material was peripheral blood mononuclear cells (PBMCs), sampled at baseline. The receptor source for this set is a human donor with classical Hodgkin lymphoma.

The chain is built from TRBV7-6 and TRBJ1-3, with D possibly being TRBD1 (5 bases). CDR3 length: 17 amino acids. Per germline, CDR1 SGHVS and CDR2 FNYEAQ. Trimming shortened V by 5 bases and J by 7 bases, and 24 bases separated the two germline ends. CDR3 region: CASSKNSRDLRGNTIYF. The CDR3 nucleotides read TGTGCCAGCAGCAAAAACAGCCGGGACCTCCGGGGGAACACCATATATTTT.

The chain combines TRBV18 with TRBJ2-7; unclear D gene. The V gene's germline CDR1 is KGHSH and CDR2 LQKENI. The CDR3 sequence is 14 residues long. Trimming pared 4 bases from V and 0 bases from J, leaving 10 bases between. The CDR3 nucleotides are TGTGCCAGCTCACTAGCTGGTAACTCCTACGAGCAGTACTTC. This gives the protein CASSLAGNSYEQYF.

The chain is built from TRBV6-5 and TRBJ1-2; unclear D gene. The CDR3 is 13 amino acids. V lost 2 bases and J lost 8, with 12 bases in between. CDR1 is MNHEY, CDR2 SVGAGI, per germline. CDR3 loop: CASSYGESMGYTF. In nucleotides, the CDR3 is TGTGCCAGCAGTTACGGAGAAAGTATGGGCTACACCTTC.

The chain couples TRBV6-7 to TRBJ1-2, with 8 bases lining up with TRBD1. TRBV6-7 is sorted into the ORF group, with uncertain function. The CDR3 spans 11 residues. V was pared by 11 bases and J by 6 bases, with 5 bases of the junction left unmatched. CDR3 protein: CAATGDDGYTF. The CDR3 DNA follows: TGTGCCGCGACAGGGGACGATGGCTACACCTTC.

This chain links TRBV27 with TRBJ2-7; perhaps TRBD1 as D (6 bases). The CDR3 contains 14 residues. Germline CDR1 reads MNHEY; CDR2 reads SMNVEV (reference sequence). Trimming took 6 bases from V and 3 from J, leaving 15 bases between them. CDR3 sequence: CASSTDRLFYEQYF. For the CDR3, the DNA is TGTGCCAGCAGCACTGACAGGCTGTTCTACGAGCAGTACTTC.

This chain connects TRBV2 to TRBJ1-6; 7 bases agree with TRBD1. Looked up from germline, CDR1 is SNHLY and CDR2 is FYNNEI. V shed 4 bases and J 5 bases; nucleotides not matched to a gene: 5. This CDR3 is built from 15 residues. This CDR3 is CASSVGQGDNSPLHF. For the CDR3, the DNA is TGTGCCAGCAGTGTAGGCCAGGGGGATAATTCACCCCTCCACTTT.

Of note for this clone: This sample also contains other DNA sequences that code for the same CDR3. The V and J genes are TRBV19 and TRBJ2-7; weak D call: TRBD1 (5 bases). The V gene lost 1 base and the J gene lost 5 bases, with 21 bases spanning the gap. Germline CDR1 is LNHDA and CDR2 is SQIVND (reference sequence). CDR3 length: 17 amino acids. CDR3 bases: TGTGCCAGTAGTATAGGCTTGACAGAGGCCCCGACCGACGAGCAGTACTTC. Protein sequence: CASSIGLTEAPTDEQYF.

This chain links TRBV19 with TRBJ2-2; 7 bases are shared with TRBD2. There are 14 residues in the CDR3. With 7 bases clipped from V and 7 bases from J, the junction kept 9 bases outside the gene matches. CDR1 is LNHDA, CDR2 SQIVND, per germline (reference sequence). CDR3 region: CASNRGGVGGELFF. DNA of the CDR3: TGTGCCAGTAATCGTGGGGGGGTTGGCGGGGAGCTGTTTTTT. The variable domain in full, completed from reference TRBV19 and TRBJ2-2, reads DGGITQSPKYLFRKEGQNVTLSCEQNLNHDAMYWYRQDPGQGLRLIYYSQIVNDFQKGDIAEGYSVSREKKESFPLTVTSAQKNPTAFYLCASNRGGVGGELFFGEGSRLTVL.

This clone occurred once. The chain couples TRBV30 to TRBJ2-1; TRBD1 is a possible D gene (5 bases). The CDR3 contains 14 residues. Per germline, CDR1 GTSNPN and CDR2 SVGIG (reference sequence). Trimming removed 2 bases at V and 6 bases at J, with 14 bases between. This chain's CDR3 is CAWSLGQIPNEQFF. The CDR3, as DNA: TGTGCCTGGAGTTTGGGGCAGATACCCAATGAGCAGTTCTTC.

As to this clone: A junction end diverges from the germline sequence, so it may reflect a read error. The chain has TRBV18 and TRBJ1-3, with D tentatively TRBD1 (5 bases). The CDR3 spans 17 residues. The germline V gene has CDR1 KGHSH and CDR2 LQKENI. The CDR3 DNA reads as TGTGCCAGCTCACCGGGTTCCCCGGGGCCGCATCGAAACGCCATATATTTT. The encoded protein is CASSPGSPGPHRNAIYF.

V and J are TRBV5-1 and TRBJ2-7, with 12 bases aligning to TRBD2. V lost 3 bases and J lost 2; bases outside the gene matches: 0. The CDR3 extends over 14 amino acids. CDR1 and CDR2 from the germline V gene are SGHRS and YFSETQ. For the CDR3, the DNA is TGCGCCAGCAGCTCTAGCGGGAGGGCCTACGAGCAGTACTTC. Translation gives CASSSSGRAYEQYF.

The CDR3 DNA follows: TGCGCCAGCAGCCAGGAGGCCGGGACAGGGGATCCCGAGCAGTACTTC. It specifies CASSQEAGTGDPEQYF. V and J are TRBV4-1 and TRBJ2-7; 10 positions match TRBD1. Germline CDR1 reads MGHRA; CDR2 reads YSYEKL. The CDR3 loop spans 16 amino acids. The V and J ends lost 3 bases and 6 bases, in that order; junction bases with no gene match: 11.

The genes are TRBV4-3 and TRBJ2-7; maybe TRBD2 (5 bases). V was cut by 1 base and J by 1 base, with 8 bases left in between. CDR3 length: 14 amino acids. Germline lookup yields CDR1 LGHNA and CDR2 YSLEER. The CDR3 loop is CASSQVSGSYEQYF. The DNA of the CDR3 is TGCGCCAGCAGCCAAGTCTCGGGATCCTACGAGCAGTACTTC.

The DNA of the CDR3 is TGTGCCAGCAGCGTAGAAGGCGGAACCACAGATACGCAGTATTTT. This gives the protein CASSVEGGTTDTQYF. The V and J genes are TRBV9 and TRBJ2-3; no reliable D call. CDR1 is SGDLS, CDR2 YYNGEE, per germline. The CDR3 consists of 15 residues. V shed 0 bases and J shed 2 bases, with 10 bases lying between them.

Here the CDR3 DNA reads TGTGCCAGCAGTCCCAGTCCAAATTCACCCCTCCACTTT. It codes for CASSPSPNSPLHF. The chain uses TRBV27 and TRBJ1-6; D remains unclear. Trimming removed 5 bases at V and 7 bases at J, with 9 bases between. The CDR3 covers 13 residues. Germline V gene sequence: CDR1 MNHEY, CDR2 SMNVEV (reference sequence).

V gene TRBV21-1 combines with J gene TRBJ2-7; the table's D call, TRBD1, was not checked against the DNA. TRBV21-1 is designated a pseudogene. The CDR3 totals 15 residues. The CDR3 region is CASSKGQLYSYEQYF. CDR3 bases: TGTGCCAGCAGCAAAGGGCAATTATACTCCTACGAGCAGTACTTC.

The genes are TRBV6-4 and TRBJ1-6; D is uncertain. Germline CDR1 and CDR2: MRHNA and SNTAGT. The V and J ends lost 2 bases and 9 bases respectively, with 8 bases between them. This CDR3 is 13 amino acids long. The CDR3 sequence is CASSDLPTSPLHF. Written as DNA, the CDR3 is TGTGCCAGCAGTGACCTTCCCACTTCACCCCTCCACTTT.

The V and J genes are TRBV19 and TRBJ2-5; a weak D match, TRBD1 (7 bases). The CDR3 contains 16 residues. Germline CDR1 is LNHDA and CDR2 is SQIVND (reference sequence). Trimming stripped 7 bases from V and 7 bases from J, with 25 bases between. The CDR3 spells CASTPGDSLGFGTQYF. CDR3 bases: TGTGCCAGTACCCCGGGGGACAGTTTAGGTTTTGGGACCCAGTACTTC.

The chain employs TRBV7-3 and TRBJ2-1, with D perhaps matching TRBD2 (6 bases). This CDR3 has 12 residues. V was pared by 5 bases and J by 16 bases, with 18 bases between. Germline V gene data show CDR1 as SGHTA and CDR2 as FQGTGA. CDR3 in DNA: TGTGCCAGCAGCACCCAACGCCGGGGGAAATTCTTC. As protein: CASSTQRRGKFF.

The V and J genes are TRBV7-3 and TRBJ1-1, with D perhaps TRBD1 (5 bases). V was shortened by 2 bases and J by 7 bases, with 14 bases between the two germline ends. CDR1 and CDR2 from the germline V gene are SGHTA and FQGTGA. CDR3 length equals 14 residues. CDR3 amino acids: CASSLAPGAFEAFF. For the CDR3, the DNA is TGTGCCAGCAGCTTAGCCCCCGGGGCCTTTGAAGCTTTCTTT.

The chain has TRBV5-1 and TRBJ2-4; no firm D call. This CDR3 is built from 13 residues. V shed 0 bases and J shed 5 bases, with 6 bases lying between them. The V gene's germline CDR1 is SGHRS and CDR2 YFSETQ. The DNA of the CDR3 is TGCGCCAGCAGCTTGGCTGGGGAAAACATTCAGTACTTC. It encodes CASSLAGENIQYF.